This is a list of T cell receptor beta chains from one sample in a study of cytomegalovirus exposure and HLA in healthy donors. Clones were sequenced by immunoSEQ multiplex PCR, and TCRdb holds only the in-frame ones, with some missing. In the table there are tens of thousands of clones, 77% of which are singletons. The sample consisted of PBMCs. The receptors shown here come from a man between 50 and 59 years old in good health and CMV-seropositive. CDR3s include the opening cysteine and the closing phenylalanine or tryptophan. A D gene is named only where the DNA matches it firmly. Not every row has a clone size; where given, it reads once, few, many or a size class.

J gene	clone size	V gene	D gene	CDR3 length	CDR3 protein	CDR3 DNA
TRBJ2-3	.	TRBV4-3	TRBD2	16	CASSQDEAGVLDTQYF	TGCGCCAGCAGCCAAGATGAGGCGGGAGTTTTAGATACGCAGTATTTT
TRBJ1-1	.	TRBV27	.	14	CASSLNPTVSCAFF	TGTGCCAGCAGTTTAAATCCGACAGTGTCGTGTGCTTTCTTT
TRBJ2-1	.	TRBV4-1	TRBD2	18	CASGQAQTPREGGNEQFF	TGCGCCAGCGGCCAAGCCCAAACCCCCCGGGAGGGGGGGAATGAGCAGTTCTTC
TRBJ1-1	.	TRBV19	.	15	CASSISHQGNTEAFF	TGTGCCAGTAGTATTAGCCATCAGGGAAACACTGAAGCTTTCTTT
TRBJ2-2	.	TRBV7-3	.	14	CASSSRQNTGELFF	TGTGCCAGCAGCTCTCGACAGAACACCGGGGAGCTGTTTTTT
TRBJ2-5	.	TRBV7-9	.	16	CASSLLGPGEQETQYF	TGTGCCAGCAGCCTCCTTGGGCCGGGAGAGCAAGAGACCCAGTACTTC
TRBJ2-5	.	TRBV7-3	TRBD2	15	CASSPNSGSRETQYF	TGTGCCAGCAGCCCGAATAGCGGGAGCCGAGAGACCCAGTACTTC
TRBJ2-5	.	TRBV6-5	.	15	CASSYTGHNQETQYF	TGTGCCAGCAGTTACACTGGACACAATCAAGAGACCCAGTACTTC
TRBJ2-5	once	TRBV9	TRBD2	16	CASSVGGSVHQETQYF	TGTGCCAGCAGCGTAGGCGGGAGCGTTCACCAAGAGACCCAGTACTTC
TRBJ1-1	.	TRBV11-2	TRBD1	16	CASSIPPGQGPTEAFF	TGTGCCAGCAGCATACCCCCGGGACAGGGGCCCACTGAAGCTTTCTTT
TRBJ2-3	.	TRBV4-2	.	15	CASSQEGGVGGTQYF	TGTGCCAGCAGCCAAGAGGGCGGGGTCGGGGGTACGCAGTATTTT
TRBJ2-1	.	TRBV4-1	TRBD2	16	CASSQLSGSLDNEQFF	TGCGCCAGCAGCCAACTTAGCGGGAGCCTCGACAATGAGCAGTTCTTC
TRBJ2-3	few	TRBV9	TRBD2	15	CASSAPSGSGDTQYF	TGTGCCAGCAGCGCACCTAGCGGGAGTGGAGATACGCAGTATTTT
TRBJ1-2	.	TRBV5-4	.	14	CASSPGTNDLGYTF	TGTGCCAGCAGCCCCGGGACAAACGACTTGGGCTACACCTTC
TRBJ2-3	few	TRBV11-3	TRBD2	18	CASSSSGLAGGPEDTQYF	TGTGCCAGCAGCTCCTCCGGACTAGCGGGAGGGCCTGAAGATACGCAGTATTTT
TRBJ1-5	.	TRBV19	.	15	CASSKTAGPGQPQHF	TGTGCCAGTAGCAAGACGGCGGGGCCCGGTCAGCCCCAGCATTTT
TRBJ2-5	.	TRBV19	.	15	CATQTHRDVQETQYF	TGTGCCACCCAAACTCACAGGGACGTCCAAGAGACCCAGTACTTC
TRBJ1-1	.	TRBV11-3	.	15	CASSLDLTMNTEAFF	TGTGCCAGCAGCTTAGACCTGACTATGAACACTGAAGCTTTCTTT
TRBJ2-7	.	TRBV11-3	TRBD2	14	CASSLGGGVYEQYF	TGTGCCAGCAGCTTAGGCGGGGGGGTGTACGAGCAGTACTTC
TRBJ1-2	once	TRBV7-8	.	17	CASSLVRVAGSSYGYTF	TGTGCCAGCAGCTTAGTACGGGTAGCGGGCTCGAGTTATGGCTACACCTTC
TRBJ1-1	.	TRBV7-9	.	11	CASTVGAEAFF	TGTGCCAGCACTGTAGGGGCTGAAGCTTTCTTT
TRBJ2-7	.	TRBV6-4	TRBD2	18	CAGQAFGRTSGRAHEQYF	TGTGCCGGACAAGCCTTCGGCCGGACTAGCGGGAGGGCCCACGAGCAGTACTTC
TRBJ1-2	.	TRBV30	.	13	CAWDREVGYGYTF	TGTGCCTGGGACCGGGAGGTCGGCTATGGCTACACCTTC
TRBJ1-3	.	TRBV5-1	.	14	CASSQGGTGNTIYF	TGCGCCAGCAGTCAGGGAGGGACTGGAAACACCATATATTTT
TRBJ2-5	.	TRBV7-2	.	15	CASSIRRAMGETQYF	TGTGCCAGCAGCATACGGAGGGCGATGGGGGAGACCCAGTACTTC
TRBJ2-4	.	TRBV9	.	13	CASSVVEGGIQYF	TGTGCCAGCAGCGTAGTGGAGGGTGGCATTCAGTACTTC
TRBJ2-3	.	TRBV30	.	13	CAWGLALTDTQYF	TGTGCCTGGGGATTAGCCCTGACAGATACGCAGTATTTT
TRBJ2-7	.	TRBV11-2	TRBD2	17	CASSLAGTSGRASEQYF	TGTGCCAGCAGCCTAGCCGGGACTAGCGGGAGGGCGTCTGAGCAGTACTTC
TRBJ2-5	.	TRBV7-2	.	14	CASSLGGREETQYF	TGTGCCAGCAGCTTAGGCGGCAGGGAAGAGACCCAGTACTTC
TRBJ2-5	.	TRBV7-2	.	14	CASRPVGGPVTQYF	TGTGCCAGCAGACCCGTCGGGGGTCCGGTGACCCAGTACTTC
TRBJ2-5	.	TRBV10-3	TRBD2	14	CAIRGTSGPETQYF	TGTGCCATCAGGGGGACTAGCGGCCCGGAGACCCAGTACTTC
TRBJ1-1	.	TRBV2	TRBD1	15	CASSDLGQGYTEAFF	TGTGCCAGCAGTGACCTGGGACAGGGGTACACTGAAGCTTTCTTT
TRBJ2-1	.	TRBV2	TRBD2	17	CATEDGTSGSRANEQFF	TGTGCCACCGAGGACGGGACTAGCGGGAGTAGGGCGAATGAGCAGTTCTTC
TRBJ2-1	.	TRBV5-4	TRBD1	14	CASSSYGTGAGEFF	TGTGCCAGCAGCTCCTACGGGACAGGGGCGGGGGAGTTCTTC
TRBJ2-2	few	TRBV9	TRBD2	16	CASSIASGVNTGELFF	TGTGCCAGCAGCATCGCTAGCGGGGTGAACACCGGGGAGCTGTTTTTT
TRBJ1-2	few	TRBV19	.	16	CASSMGGWGRTNGYTF	TGTGCCAGTAGTATGGGTGGTTGGGGTCGGACAAATGGCTACACCTTC
TRBJ2-3	.	TRBV7-9	TRBD2	16	CASSLTGTSGTDTQYF	TGTGCCAGCAGCCTCACCGGGACTAGCGGGACCGATACGCAGTATTTT
TRBJ1-1	once	TRBV10-3	.	13	CAISGRLNTEAFF	TGTGCCATCAGTGGCAGGTTGAATACTGAAGCTTTCTTT
TRBJ2-7	.	TRBV11-2	.	14	CASSFPSVSYEQYF	TGTGCCAGCAGCTTTCCTAGCGTTTCCTACGAGCAGTACTTC
TRBJ2-7	.	TRBV30	.	13	CAWSAGESYEQYF	TGTGCCTGGAGTGCGGGAGAATCCTACGAGCAGTACTTC
TRBJ2-1	.	TRBV28	TRBD2	14	CASSSSGTYNEQFF	TGTGCCAGCAGTTCTAGCGGGACTTACAATGAGCAGTTCTTC
TRBJ1-2	.	TRBV6-5	TRBD1	15	CASRRGGQGNYGYTF	TGTGCCAGCAGGCGAGGAGGACAGGGGAACTATGGCTACACCTTC
TRBJ2-7	.	TRBV5-1	.	16	CASSLGEGRWAYEQYF	TGCGCCAGCAGCTTGGGTGAGGGAAGGTGGGCCTACGAGCAGTACTTC
TRBJ2-3	.	TRBV14	.	16	CASSQSLGTNTDTQYF	TGTGCCAGCAGCCAATCCCTGGGCACAAACACAGATACGCAGTATTTT
TRBJ1-1	.	TRBV9	.	13	CASSQRQYTEAFF	TGTGCCAGCAGCCAAAGACAGTACACTGAAGCTTTCTTT
TRBJ1-3	.	TRBV10-3	.	18	CAISDPVGSGTQGNTIYF	TGTGCCATCAGTGATCCCGTGGGGAGCGGGACACAAGGAAACACCATATATTTT
TRBJ1-2	.	TRBV5-6	TRBD1	15	CASSGTGQAPWGYTF	TGTGCCAGCAGCGGGACGGGACAGGCGCCTTGGGGCTACACCTTC
TRBJ2-5	.	TRBV7-2	TRBD2	17	CASSSLPFSGEARPQYF	TGTGCCAGCAGCTCACTCCCCTTTAGCGGGGAGGCTCGTCCCCAGTACTTC
TRBJ2-1	.	TRBV15	TRBD2	16	CATSRDRAGGYNEQFF	TGTGCCACCAGCAGAGATAGGGCGGGAGGGTACAATGAGCAGTTCTTC
TRBJ2-3	.	TRBV6-6	TRBD2	15	CASSPSGRGTDTQYF	TGTGCCAGCAGTCCTAGCGGGAGAGGTACAGATACGCAGTATTTT